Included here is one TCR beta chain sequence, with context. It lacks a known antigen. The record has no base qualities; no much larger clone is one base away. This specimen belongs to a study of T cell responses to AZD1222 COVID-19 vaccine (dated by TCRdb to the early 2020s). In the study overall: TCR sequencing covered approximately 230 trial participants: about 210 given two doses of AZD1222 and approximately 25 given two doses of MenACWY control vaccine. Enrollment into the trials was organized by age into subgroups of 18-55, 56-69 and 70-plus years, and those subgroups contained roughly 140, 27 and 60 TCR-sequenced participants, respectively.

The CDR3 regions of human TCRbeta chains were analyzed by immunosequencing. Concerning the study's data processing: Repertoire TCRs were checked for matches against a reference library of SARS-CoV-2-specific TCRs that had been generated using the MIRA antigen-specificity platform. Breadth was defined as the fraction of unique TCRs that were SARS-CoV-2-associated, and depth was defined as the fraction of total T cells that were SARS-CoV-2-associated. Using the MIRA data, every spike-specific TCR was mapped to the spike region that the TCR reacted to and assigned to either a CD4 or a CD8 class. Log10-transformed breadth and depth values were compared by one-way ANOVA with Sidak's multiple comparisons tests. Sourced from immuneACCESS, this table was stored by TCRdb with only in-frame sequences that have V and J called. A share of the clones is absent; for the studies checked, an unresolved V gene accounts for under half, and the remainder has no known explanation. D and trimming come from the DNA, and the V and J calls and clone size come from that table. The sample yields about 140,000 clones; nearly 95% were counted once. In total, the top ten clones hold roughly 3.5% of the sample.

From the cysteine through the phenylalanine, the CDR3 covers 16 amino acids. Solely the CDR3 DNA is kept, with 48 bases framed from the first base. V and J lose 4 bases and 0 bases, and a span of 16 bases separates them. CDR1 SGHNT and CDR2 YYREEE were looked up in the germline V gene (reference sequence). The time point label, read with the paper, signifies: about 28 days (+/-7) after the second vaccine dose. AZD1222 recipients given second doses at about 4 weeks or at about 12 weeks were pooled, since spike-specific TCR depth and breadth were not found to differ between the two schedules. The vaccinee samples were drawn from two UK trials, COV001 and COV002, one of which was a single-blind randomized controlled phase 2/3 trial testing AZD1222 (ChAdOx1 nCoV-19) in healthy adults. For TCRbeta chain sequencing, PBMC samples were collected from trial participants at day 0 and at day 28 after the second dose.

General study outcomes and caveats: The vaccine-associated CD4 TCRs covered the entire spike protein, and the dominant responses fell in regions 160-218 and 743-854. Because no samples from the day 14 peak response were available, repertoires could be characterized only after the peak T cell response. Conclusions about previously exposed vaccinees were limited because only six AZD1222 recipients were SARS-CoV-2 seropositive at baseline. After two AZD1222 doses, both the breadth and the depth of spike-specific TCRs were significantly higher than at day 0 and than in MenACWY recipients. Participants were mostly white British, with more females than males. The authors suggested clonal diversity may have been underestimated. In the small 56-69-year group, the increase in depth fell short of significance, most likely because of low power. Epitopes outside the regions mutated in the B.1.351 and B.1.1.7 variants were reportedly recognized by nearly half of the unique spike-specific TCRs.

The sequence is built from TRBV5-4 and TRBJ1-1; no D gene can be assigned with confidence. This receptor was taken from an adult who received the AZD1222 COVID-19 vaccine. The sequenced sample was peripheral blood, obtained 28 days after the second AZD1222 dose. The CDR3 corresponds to CASSPLPLGLNTEAFF. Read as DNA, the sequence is TGTGCCAGCAGCCCCCTCCCCCTAGGTTTGAACACTGAAGCTTTCTTT. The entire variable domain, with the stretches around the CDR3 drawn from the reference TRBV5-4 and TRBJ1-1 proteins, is ETGVTQSPTHLIKTRGQQVTLRCSSQSGHNTVSWYQQALGQGPQFIFQYYREEENGRGNFPPRFSGLQFPNYSSELNVNALELDDSALYLCASSPLPLGLNTEAFFGQGTRLTVV.